This record looks at one T cell receptor beta chain sequence and its context. These data come from a study of blood T cell repertoires in COVID-19. Across the study: Italy, Spain and the United States were the sources of the convalescent and acute COVID-19 samples. From T cells, B-cell-depleted T cells, or PBMCs came the material, which was cDNA or gDNA.

Original processing methods: Reference gene primers were amplified, and this amplification served to estimate nucleated cell counts. Profiled with immunoSEQ multiplex PCR; TCRdb holds only in-frame clones, not every one. Clonal size and the V and J genes are those of that table, whereas D and trimming came from the DNA. The sample shows tens of thousands of clones, more than 70% of them seen only once. Per the germline V gene, CDR1 is MNHEY and CDR2 is SVGAGI. The germline V and J ends were trimmed by 8 bases and 5 bases, with 13 bases remaining between them. The CDR3 runs to 13 residues. The sample was peripheral blood. The rearrangement links TRBV6-5 to TRBJ1-5; perhaps TRBD1 as D (6 bases). This receptor was obtained from a human donor in a cohort sampled during active COVID-19. The CDR3 loop reads CASRKGQYQPQHF. CDR3 DNA: TGTGCCAGCCGGAAGGGACAATATCAGCCCCAGCATTTT.